The source of this TCR beta chain is a study of T-cell reconstitution after alpha-beta-depleted transplantation in children. General observations from the study: At the one-year point after transplant, T-cell counts and TCRbeta diversity were found to come mostly from T cells that had been newly produced. Expanded clones from the graft, numbering several hundred, reportedly supplied alpha-beta T cells about two months after transplant.

Unique molecular identifiers featured in how the TCRbeta library was prepared. TCRdb processed the PCR reads anew with MiXCR; each CDR3 protein has one entry. The sample lists about 200,000 distinct CDR3 sequences; approximately 15% were seen once. Germline V gene sequence: CDR1 MNHEY, CDR2 SVGAGI. The CDR3 length is 11 residues. V was trimmed by 2 bases and J by 10 bases, leaving 6 bases between them. A remark on this clonotype: Antigen: not known.

The J gene is TRBJ2-1, the V gene TRBV6-5; D is uncertain. The receptor was isolated from a male patient between 2 and 10 years old who had a stem cell transplant for acute lymphoblastic leukemia, so the T cells may come from the graft donor. The sample consisted of PBMCs, mostly from graft donor cells, taken 360 days after TCRalphabeta/CD19-depleted stem cell transplant. CDR3 DNA: TGTGCCAGCAGTTACGTTGGGGAGCAGTTCTTC. It codes for CASSYVGEQFF.